This T cell receptor (beta chain) is drawn from a study of blood T cell repertoires in COVID-19. On the study more broadly: Acute-phase and convalescent COVID-19 samples originated in the United States, Italy and Spain. The analysed material was cDNA or gDNA that came from T cells, B-cell-depleted T cells, or PBMCs.

The CDR3 covers 14 residues. V trimming: 5 bases; J trimming: 2 bases; junction bases outside the gene matches: 7. CDR1 and CDR2 from the germline V gene are GTSNPN and SVGIG (reference sequence). In the study's own analysis: Cell counts per sample came from amplifying reference gene primers. The assay was immunoSEQ multiplex PCR, and TCRdb's table has in-frame clones only and misses some. V, J and clone size reflect that table, while D and trimming were determined from the DNA. The table has approximately 99,000 clones, roughly 89% seen once. The chain is built from TRBV30 and TRBJ2-3, with 7 bases lining up with TRBD2. This TCR came from a man between 65 and 79 years old with active or convalescent COVID-19. The sequencing input was peripheral blood. CDR3 in DNA: TGTGCCTGGGGACTAGGAGGGCCCACAGATACGCAGTATTTT. Translation: CAWGLGGPTDTQYF.